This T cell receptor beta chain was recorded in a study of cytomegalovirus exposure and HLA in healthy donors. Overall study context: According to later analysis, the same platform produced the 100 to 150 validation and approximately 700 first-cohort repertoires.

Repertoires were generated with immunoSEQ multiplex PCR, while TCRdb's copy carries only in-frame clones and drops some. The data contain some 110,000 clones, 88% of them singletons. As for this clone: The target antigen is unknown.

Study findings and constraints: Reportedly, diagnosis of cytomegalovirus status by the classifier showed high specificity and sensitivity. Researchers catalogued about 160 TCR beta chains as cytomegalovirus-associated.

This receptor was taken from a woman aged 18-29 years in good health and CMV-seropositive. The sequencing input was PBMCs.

The CDR3 region is CSVFDGQKETQYF. The DNA of the CDR3 is TGCAGCGTTTTTGATGGACAGAAAGAGACCCAGTACTTC. The chain links TRBV29-1 to TRBJ2-5; D is perhaps TRBD1 (6 bases). There are 13 residues in the CDR3. Trimming left V 5 bases short and J 3 bases short, with 13 bases between. In germline, CDR1 is SQVTM, CDR2 ANQGSEA.